Each of the 14 T cell receptor beta chains below was sequenced from the same sample in a study of CD8+ T cells in alopecia areata. Stated treatment: oral pan-JAK inhibitor, 5-10 mg twice daily. Isolated RNA was reverse transcribed into cDNA used as the sequencing template. The method was immunoSEQ multiplex PCR; TCRdb's version includes in-frame clones alone and lacks a portion of them. In the table there are around 200,000 clones, about 55% of which are singletons. The sequenced sample was CD8+ T cells sorted from blood, obtained at week 24, from a patient treated with tofacitinib. These receptors were obtained from a human donor with alopecia areata.

The V call is TRBV10-2, the J call TRBJ1-1, with no clear D. The length of the CDR3 is 13 residues. Germline V gives CDR1 WSHSY, CDR2 SAAADI. Trimming took off 3 bases at V and 7 bases at J, with 12 bases between the two ends. CDR3 residues: CASSEGGDNEAFF. The CDR3 bases are TGCGCCAGCAGTGAAGGAGGAGACAATGAAGCTTTCTTT.

This clone was detected a few times. V is TRBV13 and J is TRBJ1-4, with D hard to call. Germline values: CDR1 PRHDT, CDR2 FYEKMQ (reference sequence). The CDR3 is made up of 13 amino acids. Trimming removed 8 bases from V and 7 bases from J, with 14 bases in between. CDR3 protein: CASAPSDGEKLFF. As DNA, the CDR3 is TGTGCCAGCGCTCCCTCTGATGGTGAAAAACTGTTTTTT.

This clone was found a few times. This chain joins TRBV30 and TRBJ1-1; D might be TRBD1 (5 bases). CDR3 length: 13 residues. Germline values: CDR1 GTSNPN, CDR2 SVGIG (reference sequence). V dropped 0 bases and J dropped 4 bases, with 9 bases sitting between them. The CDR3 region is CAWSVPGFTEAFF. CDR3 nucleotides: TGTGCCTGGAGTGTTCCAGGGTTCACTGAAGCTTTCTTT.

The V and J genes are TRBV5-6 and TRBJ2-3; 7 positions match TRBD1. CDR1 and CDR2 (germline): SGHDT, YYEEEE. Losses at the gene ends were 3 bases for V and 2 bases for J; bases not matched to a gene: 9. The CDR3 consists of 16 residues. This CDR3 is CASSYIRDSHTDTQYF. DNA for the CDR3: TGTGCCAGCAGCTATATCCGGGACAGCCACACAGATACGCAGTATTTT.

There are a few counts of this clone. V gene TRBV4-3 combines with J gene TRBJ2-7; the D call may be TRBD1 or TRBD2 (7 bases each). The germline V and J ends were trimmed by 4 bases and 2 bases, with 12 bases remaining between them. CDR3 length equals 14 residues. Germline CDR1 is LGHNA and CDR2 is YSLEER. Here the CDR3 reads CASSPGGGAYEQYF. In DNA, the CDR3 is TGCGCCAGCAGCCCAGGGGGGGGCGCCTACGAGCAGTACTTC.

This clone was recorded once. This rearrangement joins TRBV6-6 to TRBJ2-5; TRBD1 is a possible D gene (6 bases). Trimming took off 5 bases at V and 1 base at J, with 14 bases between the two ends. The CDR3 is 15 amino acids. CDR1 is MNHNY and CDR2 is SVGAGI in the germline V gene (reference sequence). CDR3 in amino acids: CASSTSDSVQETQYF. The CDR3 nucleotides read TGTGCCAGCAGTACCTCGGACAGCGTCCAAGAGACCCAGTACTTC.

This clone appeared a single time. The rearrangement uses TRBV4-3 and TRBJ1-1, with 8 bases matching TRBD1. The CDR3 sequence is 13 residues long. Per germline, CDR1 LGHNA and CDR2 YSLEER. J was trimmed by 5 bases and V by 2 bases; bases with no gene match: 1. CDR3 amino acids: CASSQWTGTEAFF. CDR3 nucleotide sequence: TGCGCCAGCAGCCAATGGACAGGGACTGAAGCTTTCTTT.

This chain joins TRBV9 and TRBJ2-7; 8 positions agree with TRBD1. Germline V gene sequence: CDR1 SGDLS, CDR2 YYNGEE. The CDR3 is made up of 13 amino acids. V lost 4 bases to trimming and J lost 3 bases; unmatched junction nucleotides: 3. The CDR3 protein is CASSTGTGYEQYF. In nucleotides, the CDR3 is TGTGCCAGCAGCACAGGGACAGGCTACGAGCAGTACTTC.

This clone was counted between two and nine times. V and J are TRBV2 and TRBJ2-7; TRBD1 aligns across 11 bases. The V and J ends lost 7 bases and 7 bases, in that order; junction bases with no gene match: 9. The CDR3 is 14 amino acids. Germline V gene sequence: CDR1 SNHLY, CDR2 FYNNEI. The CDR3 loop is CASNTGTGGLEQYF. The DNA for the CDR3 is TGTGCCAGCAATACCGGGACAGGGGGGTTGGAGCAGTACTTC. Variable domain in full (rest from reference TRBV2 and TRBJ2-7): EPEVTQTPSHQVTQMGQEVILRCVPISNHLYFYWYRQILGQKVEFLVSFYNNEISEKSEIFDDQFSVERPDGSNFTLKIRSTKLEDSAMYFCASNTGTGGLEQYFGPGTRLTVT.

V is TRBV29-1 and J is TRBJ2-7; D not resolved. The ends were cut back, 1 base at V and 2 bases at J, with 9 bases in the middle. Germline CDR1 is SQVTM and CDR2 is ANQGSEA. The CDR3 has 13 amino acids. CDR3 in amino acids: CSVEGPSTYEQYF. The CDR3 DNA reads as TGCAGCGTTGAAGGGCCCAGTACCTACGAGCAGTACTTC.

The genes are TRBV2 and TRBJ1-5; no reliable D call. Trimming shortened V by 4 bases and J by 1 base, and 8 bases separated the two germline ends. Per the germline V gene, CDR1 is SNHLY and CDR2 is FYNNEI. The CDR3 is 14 residues long. CDR3 amino acids: CASSAYGSNQPQHF. The CDR3 DNA sequence: TGTGCCAGCAGTGCTTACGGGAGCAATCAGCCCCAGCATTTT.

There are many counts of this clone. The genes are TRBV10-3 and TRBJ2-5; 12 nucleotides match TRBD2. Germline-derived CDR1 and CDR2 are ENHRY and SYGVKD. V lost 3 bases, J lost 0 bases, and 5 bases stayed unmatched. CDR3 length equals 17 residues. CDR3 bases: TGTGCCATCAGTGACCCTAGCGGGGGGGGGAACCAAGAGACCCAGTACTTC. It is translated as CAISDPSGGGNQETQYF.

This clone came up a few times. The chain uses TRBV14 and TRBJ2-7; TRBD2 is a possible D gene (5 bases). The V and J ends lost 5 bases and 2 bases respectively, with 13 bases between them. This CDR3 region has 14 residues. Germline V gene lookup returns CDR1 SGHDN and CDR2 FVKESK. CDR3 sequence (DNA): TGTGCCAGCAGCTCCCGACTGGAGGCCTACGAGCAGTACTTC. Translated, it gives CASSSRLEAYEQYF.

The genes are TRBV2 and TRBJ1-2; 8 nucleotides agree with TRBD1. The CDR3 runs to 14 residues. CDR1 is SNHLY and CDR2 is FYNNEI in the germline V gene. Germline trimming cut 3 bases from V and 7 bases from J; bases unmatched to any gene: 7. CDR3 residues: CASSDLDTGGGYTF. In DNA, the CDR3 is TGTGCCAGCAGTGATCTCGATACAGGGGGTGGCTACACCTTC.